Listed below are T cell receptor beta chains from one sample, sequenced in a study of blood T cell repertoires in COVID-19. The data were produced by immunoSEQ multiplex PCR, yet TCRdb's version contains in-frame clones alone and is incomplete. The sample has 110,000 to 150,000 clones, approximately 91% seen once. Sequenced input: peripheral blood. These receptors all come from an older man with acute or convalescent COVID-19. The CDR3 runs from the conserved cysteine through the conserved F or W. The order of the fields is clone size, J gene, V gene, D gene, CDR3 DNA, CDR3 protein. D genes are given only for firm matches. Clone size is shown for a subset of rows, as once, few, many or a class of expanded clone.

once,TRBJ1-1,TRBV7-3,-,TGTGCCAGCAGCTTAACCGGCGCGGTGAAGGTGGAAGCTTTCTTT,CASSLTGAVKVEAFF
-,TRBJ1-1,TRBV11-3,TRBD1,TGTGCCAGTTCAGGGGGCGCGAGGACTGAAGCTTTCTTT,CASSGGARTEAFF
-,TRBJ1-5,TRBV7-2,-,TGTGCCAGCAGCTTAGATTCCCGTTATAGCAATCAGCCCCAGCATTTT,CASSLDSRYSNQPQHF
few,TRBJ2-1,TRBV5-1,TRBD1,TGCGCCAGCAGCTGGAGACAGGGCTCCTACAATGAGCAGTTCTTC,CASSWRQGSYNEQFF
-,TRBJ2-7,TRBV28,TRBD1,TGTGCCAGCAGCCTAACCGGGACAGGGGGGGGGCAGTACTTC,CASSLTGTGGGQYF
-,TRBJ2-3,TRBV5-1,-,TGCGCCAGCAGCTTGAACGAGGGAGTTTTAGGAGATACGCAGTATTTT,CASSLNEGVLGDTQYF
-,TRBJ1-3,TRBV7-2,TRBD1,TGTGCCAGCAGCCCGCGGGACAGGCGCTCTGGAAACACCATATATTTT,CASSPRDRRSGNTIYF
-,TRBJ1-4,TRBV9,-,TGTGCCAGCAGCGTAGCTCCCCAGGGTGTTGAAAAACTGTTTTTT,CASSVAPQGVEKLFF
-,TRBJ2-5,TRBV7-9,-,TGTGCCAGCAGCAGACAGGTCACGAGTCAAGAGACCCAGTACTTC,CASSRQVTSQETQYF
-,TRBJ2-5,TRBV5-4,TRBD2,TGTGCCAGCAGCTTGCTTAGCGGGGCCCAAGAGACCCAGTACTTC,CASSLLSGAQETQYF
-,TRBJ1-1,TRBV6-5,TRBD1,TGTGCCAGCAGTTCGGGGGCAGGGGGCAGAGCTTTCTTT,CASSSGAGGRAFF
-,TRBJ2-7,TRBV19,TRBD2,TGTGCCAGTAGTAAACCGGGACTAGCGGCCTACGAGCAGTACTTC,CASSKPGLAAYEQYF
-,TRBJ2-7,TRBV27,TRBD1,TGTGCCAGCAGCTACAGGGGGCGCGGCGAGCAGTACTTC,CASSYRGRGEQYF
-,TRBJ1-1,TRBV20-1,-,TGCAGTGCTATCAGGGAAACAGAAGCTTTCTTT,CSAIRETEAFF
-,TRBJ1-2,TRBV28,TRBD1,TGTGCCAGCGGACAGGGTCTGTATGGCTACACCTTC,CASGQGLYGYTF
-,TRBJ1-6,TRBV30,TRBD1,TGTGCCTGGAGTAAGGGACAGTATAATTCACCCCTCCACTTT,CAWSKGQYNSPLHF
-,TRBJ2-3,TRBV10-1,TRBD2,TGCGCCAGCAGTAACCTAGCGGGAGGGCTCAAGGATACGCAGTATTTT,CASSNLAGGLKDTQYF
-,TRBJ2-5,TRBV6-5,-,TGTGCCAGCAGTCCCCATGGTAGCGATGAAGAGACCCAGTACTTC,CASSPHGSDEETQYF
-,TRBJ2-7,TRBV6-5,TRBD1,TGTGCCAGCAGTCCTGACAGGGGGAGCTCCTACGAGCAGTACTTC,CASSPDRGSSYEQYF
-,TRBJ2-6,TRBV5-1,-,TGCGCCAGCAGCTTACCGCGACAGGGGGCCAACGTCCTGACTTTC,CASSLPRQGANVLTF
-,TRBJ2-3,TRBV5-1,TRBD2,TGCGCCAGCAGCCCGATTGGACTGGACCGGGGCGGGGGAGGTACGCAGTATTTT,CASSPIGLDRGGGGTQYF
-,TRBJ1-2,TRBV11-2,-,TGTGCCAGCAGCTTAAGTCCGGGTAGTCTTAACTATGGCTACACCTTC,CASSLSPGSLNYGYTF